The 5 T cell receptor beta chains in this list originate from one sample, sequenced in a study of blood T cells in healthy people across ages. Alongside a J-beta primer mix, a sample-barcoded 5' primer served in a second PCR lasting 7 to 11 cycles. TCRdb called the 5' RACE reads again in MiXCR, with one record for every CDR3 protein. The sample lists approximately 580,000 distinct CDR3 sequences, less than 25% seen once, with 8.7% in the top ten. This sample also belongs to another study, concerning T cells of mothers and their children.

Input material: blood. The source of these receptors is a boy under 18 in good health.

The gene calls are TRBV2 and TRBJ2-1; tentative D call: TRBD2 (5 bases). V lost 1 base and J 16 bases, leaving 14 bases between the germline ends. The CDR3 extends over 12 amino acids. CDR1 is SNHLY, CDR2 FYNNEI, per germline. In DNA form, the CDR3 reads TGTGCCAGCAGTGAAGGGGTAACGGGGTGTTTCTTC. Its protein product is CASSEGVTGCFF.

A remark on this clonotype: A read error may account for a junction end that differs from germline. The J gene is TRBJ2-1, the V gene TRBV7-6, with 8 bases fitting TRBD2. Germline V lookup: CDR1 SGHVS, CDR2 FNYEAQ. The CDR3 length is 16 residues. CDR3 bases: TGTGCCGGCAGCTTAGTCGGCGGGAGGAGGGGCAATGAGCAGTTCTTC. Protein sequence: CAGSLVGGRRGNEQFF.

The chain links TRBV20-1 to TRBJ2-2, with TRBD2 matching 10 bases. The junction had 11 bases not matched to a gene; V was cut back by 5 bases and J by 5 bases. Germline lookup yields CDR1 DFQATT and CDR2 SNEGSKA (reference sequence). There are 16 residues in the CDR3. The CDR3 is CSASRRSGRATGELFF. The DNA for the CDR3 is TGCAGTGCTTCTCGGAGAAGCGGGAGGGCGACCGGGGAGCTGTTTTTT.

This clonotype is a singleton in its sample. This sequence joins TRBV24-1 and TRBJ2-3, with TRBD1 identical over 8 bases. Germline values: CDR1 KGHDR, CDR2 SFDVKD. The CDR3 extends over 14 amino acids. The junction had 6 bases not matched to a gene; V was cut back by 6 bases and J by 5 bases. CDR3 in DNA: TGTGCCACCAGTCCCAGGGGGCTGGAAGATACGCAGTATTTT. This gives the protein CATSPRGLEDTQYF.

This clonotype was recorded many times. The chain joins TRBV7-6 to TRBJ2-5; 10 bases line up with TRBD2. The CDR3 covers 16 residues. The junction had 4 bases not matched to a gene; V was cut back by 2 bases and J by 1 base. CDR1 and CDR2 (germline): SGHVS, FNYEAQ. For the CDR3, the DNA is TGTGCCAGCAGCTTACCTAGCGGGGGTACCCAAGAGACCCAGTACTTC. Protein product: CASSLPSGGTQETQYF.